This TCR beta chain came from a study of long-term antiretroviral therapy in people with HIV. Version v3.0 of the immunoSEQ assay ran at survey level. Per-sample targets for sequencing were 40,000-50,000 T-cell genomes. Sequenced by immunoSEQ multiplex PCR; TCRdb stores in-frame clones only, minus some. The repertoire holds around 21,000 clones, with 80% to 85% as singletons. Regarding the study as a whole: Repertoires with HIV possessed tighter CDR3 length spans than those of controls. Clones that expanded before ART (that is, prior to treatment) dominated the repertoire at all time points.

V lost 1 base and J lost 4; bases outside the gene matches: 18. Germline-derived CDR1 and CDR2 are LGHNA and YNFKEQ. The CDR3 length is 20 residues. Note on this clone: Its antigen is unknown.

The sequences come from unsorted PBMCs, collected 0.1 years before starting antiretroviral therapy. V is TRBV4-2 and J is TRBJ2-2; 7 bases are shared with TRBD1. This sequence was found in a man aged 40-49 years with HIV. DNA for the CDR3: TGTGCCAGCAGCCAAGTAGGGAGTGAGACAGGGCCATATCTCACCGGGGAGCTGTTTTTT. It specifies CASSQVGSETGPYLTGELFF.